This paragraph covers one TCR beta chain sequence. This record comes from a study of T cell clones after liver transplantation. J was trimmed by 3 bases and V by 0 bases; bases with no gene match: 2. CDR1 and CDR2 from the germline V gene are MNHEY and SMNVEV (reference sequence). The CDR3 length is 14 residues. The assay was immunoSEQ multiplex PCR, and TCRdb's table has in-frame clones only and misses some. The sample has around 18,000 clones, 85% to 90% seen once. The gene calls are TRBV27 and TRBJ2-7, with TRBD2 matching over 7 bases. The specimen comprised CD8+ T cells from blood, sampled just over 45 months after liver transplant. This clonotype originated in a human patient who received a liver transplant. Some T cells may trace back to the graft donor. CDR3 sequence reads: CASSLSGLHYEQYF. In DNA, the CDR3 is TGTGCCAGCAGTTTATCGGGACTACACTACGAGCAGTACTTC.